This T cell receptor (beta chain) emerged from a study of cytomegalovirus exposure and HLA in healthy donors. Study at large: Among 150 million to 200 million T cells, an earlier analysis found roughly 110 million unique TCR beta sequences.

In the PCR, 60 Vbeta and 13 Jbeta primers were used. Produced via immunoSEQ multiplex PCR; TCRdb's table is partial and in-frame only. The table shows about 180,000 clones, with 84% occurring only once. Note on this clone: Its specificity is not known.

The CDR3 has 13 residues. CDR1 is SGHTA, CDR2 FQGTGA, per germline. V was shortened by 3 bases and J by 6 bases, with 9 bases between the two germline ends. Whole-study results and caveats: A few chains tied to CMV proved CMV antigen-specific in vitro. Earlier results showed most TCR beta V segments being productive about 87% or about 30% of the time. The authors later linked a missense DCLRE1C variant to TCR beta V- and J-gene trimming.

The J gene is TRBJ2-1, the V gene TRBV7-3; D may be TRBD2 (5 bases). The material sequenced was PBMCs. The source of this sequence is a girl between 2 and 10 years old in good health and CMV-seropositive. CDR3 amino acids: CASSFKGVNEQFF. The CDR3, as DNA: TGTGCCAGCAGCTTCAAGGGAGTCAATGAGCAGTTCTTC.